Sequencing of this T cell receptor beta chain was carried out in a study of CD4 and CD8 cells across lung adenocarcinoma regions. J gave up 12 bases and V 1 base, and 18 bases lay outside the gene matches. This CDR3 comprises 17 residues. In germline, CDR1 is ENHRY, CDR2 SYGVKD. Samples came from patients with localized non-small cell lung adenocarcinoma. Via MiXCR, TCRdb re-called the PCR reads, giving one row per CDR3 protein. The table lists about 9,000 distinct CDR3 sequences, 40% to 55% of them singletons. The count of this clonotype is one. The sample comprised CD4+ T cells from the margin of a lung tumor. The chain has TRBV10-3 and TRBJ2-4; 7 bases match TRBD2. This TCR was sampled from a female donor with lung adenocarcinoma. The CD4 and CD8 labels of this study may be unreliable. In DNA form, the CDR3 reads TGTGCCATCAGTGAGTGGGGGGGACGCGGGGAGCAAGACACTCAGTACTTC. This encodes CAISEWGGRGEQDTQYF.